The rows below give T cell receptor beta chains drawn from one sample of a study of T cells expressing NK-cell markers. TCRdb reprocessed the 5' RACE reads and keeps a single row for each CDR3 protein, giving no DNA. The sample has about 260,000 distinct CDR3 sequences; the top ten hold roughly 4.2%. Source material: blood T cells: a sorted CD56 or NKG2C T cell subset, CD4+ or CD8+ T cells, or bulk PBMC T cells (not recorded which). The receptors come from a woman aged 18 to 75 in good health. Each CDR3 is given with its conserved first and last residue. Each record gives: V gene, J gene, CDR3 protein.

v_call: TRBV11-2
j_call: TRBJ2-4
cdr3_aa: CASRRQGEGIQYF

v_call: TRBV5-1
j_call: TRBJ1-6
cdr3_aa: CASSDATGYNSPLHF

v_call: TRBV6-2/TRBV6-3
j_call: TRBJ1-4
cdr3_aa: CASSSSTPGQINEKLFF

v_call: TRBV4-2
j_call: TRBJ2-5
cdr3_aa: CASSQATSGNQETQYF

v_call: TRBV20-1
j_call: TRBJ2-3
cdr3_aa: CSLFGPSGTDTQYF

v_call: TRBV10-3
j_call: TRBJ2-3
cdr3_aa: CASSTGSGTDTQYF

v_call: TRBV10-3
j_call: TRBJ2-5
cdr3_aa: CATGTSGTRGETQYF

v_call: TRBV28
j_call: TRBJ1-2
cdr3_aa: CASSFGTEVYGYTF

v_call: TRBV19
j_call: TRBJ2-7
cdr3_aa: CATRLTDSYEQYF

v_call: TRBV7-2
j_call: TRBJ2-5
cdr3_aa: CASSFRGETQYF

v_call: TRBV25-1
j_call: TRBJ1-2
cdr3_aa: CASRPGQGRTNYGYTF

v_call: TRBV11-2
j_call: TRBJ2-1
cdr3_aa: CASSLGGQGPSGQFF

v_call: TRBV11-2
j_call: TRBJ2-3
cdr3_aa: CASSRGGGTQYF

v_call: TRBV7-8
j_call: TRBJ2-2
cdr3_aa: CASSLRTAANTGELFF

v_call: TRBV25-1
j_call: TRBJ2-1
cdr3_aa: CASSERLKDRGRGEQFF

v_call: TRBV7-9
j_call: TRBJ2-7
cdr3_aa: CASSPDLYEQYF

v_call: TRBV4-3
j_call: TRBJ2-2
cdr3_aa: CASSQVYGAGELFF

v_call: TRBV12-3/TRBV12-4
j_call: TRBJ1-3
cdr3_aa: CASRRRGADTIYF

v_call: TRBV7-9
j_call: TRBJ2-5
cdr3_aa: CASSLLGLAESRTQYF

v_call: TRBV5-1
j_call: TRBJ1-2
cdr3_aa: CASSQKAGSYTF

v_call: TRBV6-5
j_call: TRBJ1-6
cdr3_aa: CASSYSPLSADSPLHF

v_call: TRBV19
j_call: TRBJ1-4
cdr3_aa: CASSIPRRGATNEKLFF

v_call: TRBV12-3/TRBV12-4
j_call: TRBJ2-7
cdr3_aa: CASSKGTSGSYEQYF